The next 16 T cell receptor beta chains were all read from a single sample in a study of beta chain features in type 1 diabetes. For these receptors, no antigen is known. Study findings and constraints: Within each of all four CD4+ subsets, Type 1 diabetes patients had TCRB CDR3s that were moderately but significantly shorter.

Sequenced material consisted of expressed TCRB transcripts (all of the isolated RNA was reverse transcribed). The repertoire was sequenced with immunoSEQ multiplex PCR; TCRdb's copy has only in-frame clones and lacks some. The table shows roughly 260,000 clones, with 9.5% to 13% occurring only once. The material sequenced was naive CD4+ T cells from blood. Receptor source: a man aged 25-45 years with type 1 diabetes.

In this sample, this clone turned up a few times. The chain links TRBV6-5 to TRBJ1-6, with D unclear. V lost 6 bases, J lost 7 bases, and 10 bases lay in between. Germline values: CDR1 MNHEY, CDR2 SVGAGI. The CDR3 is made up of 13 amino acids. This chain's CDR3 is CASRRVGNSPLHF. DNA of the CDR3: TGTGCCAGCAGACGGGTCGGGAATTCACCCCTCCACTTT.

This clone was seen a handful of times. This chain joins TRBV25-1 and TRBJ2-7; TRBD1 agrees at 7 bases. The ends lost 6 bases at V and 2 bases at J; junction bases unmatched: 7. The germline V gene has CDR1 MGHDK and CDR2 SYGVNS. This CDR3 region has 14 residues. The CDR3 region has the DNA TGTGCCAGCAGGGAAGCCGGGACAGCCTACGAGCAGTACTTC. Its protein is CASREAGTAYEQYF.

V usage is TRBV29-1 and J usage is TRBJ1-1, with a tentative D call TRBD1 (6 bases). This CDR3 is 13 amino acids long. Germline-derived CDR1 and CDR2 are SQVTM and ANQGSEA. V lost 4 bases and J lost 0, with 9 bases in between. CDR3 loop: CSVVRQVNTEAFF. The CDR3 nucleotides read TGCAGCGTTGTAAGACAGGTGAACACTGAAGCTTTCTTT. Full variable domain (remainder filled in from reference TRBV29-1 and TRBJ1-1): SAVISQKPSRDICQRGTSLTIQCQVDSQVTMMFWYRQQPGQSLTLIATANQGSEATYESGFVIDKFPISRPNLTFSTLTVSNMSPEDSSIYLCSVVRQVNTEAFFGQGTRLTVV.

This sequence joins TRBV6-1 and TRBJ1-5; the D gene is possibly TRBD1 (6 bases). The CDR3 is 14 residues long. Trimming took 7 bases from V and 4 from J, leaving 14 bases between them. CDR1 and CDR2 (germline): MNHNS, SASEGT. The CDR3 loop reads CASKQGVGNQPQHF. DNA of the CDR3: TGTGCCAGCAAACAGGGAGTTGGGAATCAGCCCCAGCATTTT.

A few counts support this clone. The chain couples TRBV30 to TRBJ1-4; 7 bases agree with TRBD1. Looked up from germline, CDR1 is GTSNPN and CDR2 is SVGIG (reference sequence). The CDR3 is 15 amino acids. Losses at the gene ends were 2 bases for V and 8 bases for J; bases not matched to a gene: 11. CDR3 residues: CAWSKGAYGGEKLFF. DNA of the CDR3: TGTGCCTGGAGTAAGGGGGCTTACGGAGGCGAAAAACTGTTTTTT.

This clone has more than one count but fewer than ten. J is TRBJ2-5 and V is TRBV7-9, with 11 bases aligning to TRBD1. Germline CDR1 is SEHNR and CDR2 is FQNEAQ (reference sequence). The length of the CDR3 is 17 residues. The J segment lost 4 bases and the V segment lost 5 bases, leaving 12 bases of the junction unmatched. Here the CDR3 reads CASSPRGSGTGGETQYF. In DNA, the CDR3 is TGTGCCAGCAGCCCTAGAGGGTCCGGGACAGGGGGAGAGACCCAGTACTTC.

This clone was counted a few times. The sample contains more than one DNA sequence encoding this CDR3. V usage is TRBV18 and J usage is TRBJ2-5, with D possibly TRBD2 on 6 matching bases. The CDR3 covers 14 residues. Per the germline V gene, CDR1 is KGHSH and CDR2 is LQKENI. V lost 0 bases, J lost 4 bases, and 9 bases lay in between. CDR3 sequence: CASSPPPGGETQYF. The CDR3 nucleotides read TGTGCCAGCTCACCACCGCCCGGGGGAGAGACCCAGTACTTC.

The chain employs TRBV2 and TRBJ2-3, with D uncertain. The CDR3 loop spans 14 amino acids. Germline values: CDR1 SNHLY, CDR2 FYNNEI. V lost 7 bases to trimming and J lost 4 bases, with 15 bases between them. The CDR3 bases are TGTGCCAGCACAAGGAGCTCCCTCCCAGATACGCAGTATTTT. Translated: CASTRSSLPDTQYF.

V gene TRBV7-2 combines with J gene TRBJ2-3, with 10 bases fitting TRBD1. The CDR3 spans 15 residues. From germline, CDR1 is SGHTA and CDR2 FQGNSA. V shed 6 bases, J shed 1 base, and the junction held 4 bases outside the gene matches. The CDR3 DNA is TGTGCCAGCAGTCCCGGACAGGGGGGCACAGATACGCAGTATTTT. Translating it yields CASSPGQGGTDTQYF. The full variable domain, rest sourced from reference TRBV7-2 and TRBJ2-3, is GAGVSQSPSNKVTEKGKDVELRCDPISGHTALYWYRQSLGQGLEFLIYFQGNSAPDKSGLPSDRFSAERTGGSVSTLTIQRTQQEDSAVYLCASSPGQGGTDTQYFGPGTRLTVL.

This clone was seen a handful of times. The chain employs TRBV7-9 and TRBJ2-1; 12 bases agree with TRBD1. Trimming cost V 7 bases and J 7 bases; bases outside gene matches: 11. The CDR3 extends over 16 amino acids. Per the germline V gene, CDR1 is SEHNR and CDR2 is FQNEAQ (reference sequence). This CDR3 reads CASTISRDRGPNEQFF. In DNA form, the CDR3 reads TGTGCCAGCACCATCTCGAGGGACAGGGGGCCTAATGAGCAGTTCTTC.

V usage is TRBV7-9 and J usage is TRBJ1-2; D gene ambiguous. The V gene lost 1 base and the J gene lost 8 bases, with 11 bases spanning the gap. Germline V gene data show CDR1 as SEHNR and CDR2 as FQNEAQ (reference sequence). The CDR3 totals 13 residues. The CDR3, as DNA: TGTGCCAGCAGCTTAGTGGCCCCGGGGGGCTACACCTTC. Its protein product is CASSLVAPGGYTF.

The V and J genes are TRBV29-1 and TRBJ2-3, with 9 bases that match TRBD2. J lost 2 bases, V lost 5 bases, and 14 bases had no gene match. The CDR3 covers 17 residues. Germline lookup yields CDR1 SQVTM and CDR2 ANQGSEA. This CDR3 reads CSVLTGWASGDTDTQYF. The CDR3 nucleotides read TGCAGCGTTTTAACCGGCTGGGCTAGCGGGGACACAGATACGCAGTATTTT.

The V and J genes are TRBV11-1 and TRBJ2-5, with TRBD1 matching over 10 bases. The CDR3 has 13 residues. V dropped 2 bases and J dropped 8; count of bases not matched to a gene: 2. Germline CDR1 and CDR2: SGHAT and FQDESV (reference sequence). CDR3 protein: CASSLRDRGTQYF. The CDR3 bases are TGTGCCAGCAGCTTAAGGGACAGGGGAACCCAGTACTTC.

V gene TRBV9 combines with J gene TRBJ2-3, with TRBD2 identical over 11 bases. CDR3 size: 15 residues. Losses at the gene ends were 3 bases for V and 2 bases for J; bases not matched to a gene: 2. Germline V gene lookup returns CDR1 SGDLS and CDR2 YYNGEE. The CDR3 loop reads CASSGLAGLTDTQYF. CDR3 bases: TGTGCCAGCAGCGGACTAGCGGGGCTCACAGATACGCAGTATTTT.

V gene TRBV5-1 combines with J gene TRBJ2-7, with TRBD2 matching over 10 bases. The V gene end was trimmed by 4 bases and the J gene end by 4 bases; junction bases not matched to a gene: 11. The CDR3 extends over 16 amino acids. Germline CDR1 and CDR2: SGHRS and YFSETQ. CDR3 loop: CASSLRVSSGGYEQYF. For the CDR3, the DNA is TGCGCCAGCAGCCTAAGAGTCTCTAGCGGGGGTTACGAGCAGTACTTC.

This clone was observed a few times. This chain connects TRBV11-2 to TRBJ1-1, with D perhaps TRBD1 (5 bases). Trimming cost V 2 bases and J 2 bases, with 12 bases left between them. Per the germline V gene, CDR1 is SGHAT and CDR2 is FQNNGV. The CDR3 consists of 15 residues. In nucleotides, the CDR3 is TGTGCCAGCAGCTTATCAGGGAACTTAAACACTGAAGCTTTCTTT. Translating it yields CASSLSGNLNTEAFF. Full variable domain (outside the CDR3, taken from reference TRBV11-2 and TRBJ1-1): EAGVAQSPRYKIIEKRQSVAFWCNPISGHATLYWYQQILGQGPKLLIQFQNNGVVDDSQLPKDRFSAERLKGVDSTLKIQPAKLEDSAVYLCASSLSGNLNTEAFFGQGTRLTVV.